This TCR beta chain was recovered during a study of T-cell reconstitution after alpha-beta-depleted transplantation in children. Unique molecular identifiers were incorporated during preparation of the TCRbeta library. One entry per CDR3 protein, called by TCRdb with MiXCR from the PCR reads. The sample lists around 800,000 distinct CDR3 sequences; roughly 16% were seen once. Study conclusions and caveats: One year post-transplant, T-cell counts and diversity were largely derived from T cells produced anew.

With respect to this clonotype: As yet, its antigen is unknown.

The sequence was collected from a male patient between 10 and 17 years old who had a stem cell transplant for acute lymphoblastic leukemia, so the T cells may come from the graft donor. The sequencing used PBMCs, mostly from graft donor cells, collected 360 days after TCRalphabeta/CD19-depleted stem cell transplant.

CDR3 protein: CASMSGVNYGYTF. The CDR3 nucleotides are TGTGCCAGCATGTCGGGAGTTAACTATGGCTACACCTTC. The chain employs TRBV12-3 or TRBV12-4 and TRBJ1-2; D call uncertain. This CDR3 has 13 residues. Trimming pared 7 bases from V and 1 base from J, leaving 10 bases between.